These T cell receptor beta chains were read from a single sample in a study of beta chain features in type 1 diabetes. Generated by immunoSEQ multiplex PCR, the TCRdb table keeps only in-frame clones and is missing some. The sample lists 200,000 to 300,000 clones; roughly 11% were seen once. Sequenced sample: naive CD4+ T cells from blood. The receptors were sampled from a man aged 30-40 years with type 1 diabetes. Each CDR3 is given with its conserved first and last residue. The order of the fields is D gene, V gene, clone size, J gene, CDR3 DNA, CDR3 protein. The D gene is left open where the match is weak. Where a row states a size, it is once, few, many or the class of an expanded clone; other rows omit it.

NA,TRBV9,NA,TRBJ2-2,TGTGCCAGCAGCAGGAAGGGAGGCACCGGGGAGCTGTTTTTT,CASSRKGGTGELFF
NA,TRBV7-2,few,TRBJ2-5,TGTGCCTCTACTCTGGACTTACAAGAGACCCAGTACTTC,CASTLDLQETQYF
TRBD2,TRBV5-6,NA,TRBJ2-1,TGTGCCAGCACCCTGGAGGGGAGGGCCCTATACAATGAGCAGTTCTTC,CASTLEGRALYNEQFF
NA,TRBV28,few,TRBJ1-1,TGTGCCAGCAGGAGCAACACTGAAGCTTTCTTT,CASRSNTEAFF
NA,TRBV29-1,NA,TRBJ2-7,TGCAGCGTTGAAAGGGGCCGGAGCGAGCAGTACTTC,CSVERGRSEQYF
NA,TRBV6-5,few,TRBJ1-1,TGTGCCAGCAGTTACTATGAGGGGGTAAACACTGAAGCTTTCTTT,CASSYYEGVNTEAFF
NA,TRBV7-9,NA,TRBJ2-7,TGTGCCAGCAGCTTACAGGCCTCCCCCGGCTACGAGCAGTACTTC,CASSLQASPGYEQYF
NA,TRBV7-9,NA,TRBJ2-2,TGTGCCAGCAGCTACAAGAACACCGGGGAGCTGTTTTTT,CASSYKNTGELFF
NA,TRBV2,few,TRBJ2-5,TGTGCCAGCAGGCGGGCAGGGGCCTCGGGAGAGACCCAGTACTTC,CASRRAGASGETQYF
NA,TRBV5-4,NA,TRBJ2-5,TGTGCCAGCAGCCTTAAAGGGGAAGAGACCCAGTACTTC,CASSLKGEETQYF
NA,TRBV5-4,few,TRBJ2-1,TGTGCCAGCAGCTCCACAGGATACGAGCAGTTCTTC,CASSSTGYEQFF
TRBD1,TRBV19,NA,TRBJ1-1,TGTGCCAGTAGTATAGGTACAAGACAGGGAACTGAAGCTTTCTTT,CASSIGTRQGTEAFF
NA,TRBV7-9,NA,TRBJ2-2,TGTGCCAGCAGCCGCGGGACTGCAGTCACCGGGGAGCTGTTTTTT,CASSRGTAVTGELFF
TRBD1,TRBV5-1,few,TRBJ1-2,TGCGCCAGCAGCCAGGGGGCACATGGCTACACCTTC,CASSQGAHGYTF
NA,TRBV27,NA,TRBJ2-5,TGTGCCAGCAGTTTAGGACAGAAAGAGACCCAGTACTTC,CASSLGQKETQYF
NA,TRBV21-1,few,TRBJ2-6,TGTGCCAGCAGGACAGGGCCCGGGGCCAACGTCCTGACTTTC,CASRTGPGANVLTF
NA,TRBV4-2,once,TRBJ2-7,TGTGCCAGCAGCCCCTTAGCGGATTCCTACGAGCAGTACTTC,CASSPLADSYEQYF
NA,TRBV28,NA,TRBJ1-6,TGTGCCAGCAGTTTACAGGGCCGTAATTCACCCCTCCACTTT,CASSLQGRNSPLHF
NA,TRBV2,few,TRBJ2-1,TGTGCCAGCGCCAGGTCCGGGATTAATGAGCAGTTCTTC,CASARSGINEQFF
TRBD1,TRBV4-2,NA,TRBJ1-1,TGTGCCAGCAGCCAAGAACCCGCGGACAGGGTCGCTGAAGCTTTCTTT,CASSQEPADRVAEAFF
NA,TRBV6-5,NA,TRBJ1-1,TGTGCCAGCAGTTTCTTCCCCGGTGGGAACACTGAAGCTTTCTTT,CASSFFPGGNTEAFF
TRBD2,TRBV5-1,NA,TRBJ2-7,TGCGCCAGCCGCCAGCTAGCGGGGGGTTCCTACGAGCAGTACTTC,CASRQLAGGSYEQYF
TRBD1,TRBV10-3,few,TRBJ2-3,TGTGCCATCCAGGGACAGGGGGCTGTCACAGATACGCAGTATTTT,CAIQGQGAVTDTQYF
TRBD2,TRBV5-1,NA,TRBJ2-7,TGCGCCAGTGGAACGGGGGGGCCAGTCTACGAGCAGTACTTC,CASGTGGPVYEQYF
NA,TRBV6-6,NA,TRBJ2-2,TGTGCCAGCAGTTTAAACACCGGGGAGCTGTTTTTT,CASSLNTGELFF
NA,TRBV25-1,NA,TRBJ2-6,TGTGCCAGCACCCGGGGGGCAGGGCAGGCTGGGGCCAACGTCCTGACTTTC,CASTRGAGQAGANVLTF
NA,TRBV7-9,few,TRBJ1-1,TGTGCCAGCAGCTTACTGGTACAGGGTACTGAAGCTTTCTTT,CASSLLVQGTEAFF